This T cell receptor (beta chain) emerged from a study of blood T cell repertoires in COVID-19. Overall study: Acute and convalescent COVID-19 samples came from the United States, Italy and Spain.

The count of this clone is one. How the authors handled the data: Estimates of nucleated cell counts were drawn from the amplification of reference gene primers. Only in-frame clones appear in the TCRdb table, and some are missing; sequencing was by immunoSEQ multiplex PCR. For V, J and clone size, that table is used; D and trimming come from the DNA. The data show about 140,000 clones, about four fifths seen once. Germline V lookup: CDR1 PRHDT, CDR2 FYEKMQ (reference sequence). The CDR3 length is 16 residues. The V and J ends lost 8 bases and 2 bases respectively, with 19 bases between them. Those enrolled, adults aged 18 to 89 years, came from 20 to 25 US areas. Exposed participants came across a COVID-19 case within 2 weeks before study entry.

This receptor was taken from a woman in her late teens or twenties who had been exposed to COVID-19. The sample comprised PBMCs or T cells enriched from blood (not recorded which). The chain has TRBV13 and TRBJ2-1; maybe TRBD2 (5 bases). The CDR3: CASGIGASSPYNEQFF. DNA for the CDR3: TGTGCCAGCGGCATTGGAGCTAGCTCCCCCTACAATGAGCAGTTCTTC.